These 14 T cell receptor beta chains came from one sample sequenced in a study of metastatic and nonmetastatic thyroid tumors. All patients were treatment-naive before thyroid surgery. TCRdb used MiXCR to call clones anew from the PCR reads. Of 60,000 or so clones detected, 25% to 30% appear once; the ten largest clones hold approximately 16%. The sequenced material came from blood. These receptors originate from a female donor with papillary thyroid cancer or a benign thyroid nodule (not recorded which). Some clones in this sample may be carry-over from other donors' samples.

This clone is a singleton in its sample. V and J are TRBV7-2 and TRBJ2-5; 8 bases map to TRBD2. The CDR3 is 16 amino acids. The ends lost 4 bases at V and 4 bases at J; junction bases unmatched: 11. Germline assignment: CDR1 SGHTA and CDR2 FQGNSA. CDR3 residues: CASSSSRAGAGETQYF. Here the CDR3 DNA reads TGTGCCAGCAGCTCCTCAAGAGCGGGAGCCGGAGAGACCCAGTACTTC.

This clone was observed a few times. The chain recombines TRBV6-1 with TRBJ2-7; TRBD2 matches 9 bases. This CDR3 region has 14 residues. Per germline, CDR1 MNHNS and CDR2 SASEGT. The junction had 8 bases not matched to a gene; V was cut back by 5 bases and J by 6 bases. The CDR3 DNA reads TGTGCCAGCAGTCTAGCGGGAACGGGGCGCGAGCAGTACTTC. This encodes CASSLAGTGREQYF.

The V call is TRBV19, the J call TRBJ2-6; D unclear. The ends were cut back, 6 bases at V and 4 bases at J, with 13 bases in the middle. The germline V gene has CDR1 LNHDA and CDR2 SQIVND (reference sequence). The CDR3 covers 15 residues. DNA for the CDR3: TGTGCCAGTAGAGTCCAGGTTTCGGGGGCCAACGTCCTGACTTTC. Translation gives CASRVQVSGANVLTF.

The V call is TRBV5-4, the J call TRBJ2-5, with 7 bases matching TRBD2. The length of the CDR3 is 14 residues. The V and J ends lost 3 bases and 1 base, in that order; junction bases with no gene match: 3. Germline loops: CDR1 SGHNT, CDR2 YYREEE (reference sequence). The CDR3: CASSSGGAQETQYF. CDR3 coding DNA: TGTGCCAGCAGCTCGGGGGGAGCCCAAGAGACCCAGTACTTC.

This clone has only a few counts. The V call is TRBV9, the J call TRBJ2-1, with 14 bases aligning to TRBD2. Per the germline V gene, CDR1 is SGDLS and CDR2 is YYNGEE. CDR3 size: 15 residues. With 2 bases clipped from V and 7 bases from J, the junction kept 2 bases outside the gene matches. The CDR3 region is CASSVGTSGRNEQFF. The CDR3, as DNA: TGTGCCAGCAGCGTCGGGACTAGCGGGAGAAATGAGCAGTTCTTC.

This clone was picked up a small number of times. The gene calls are TRBV6-6 and TRBJ1-1; D may be TRBD1 (5 bases). Trimming took off 2 bases at V and 2 bases at J, with 9 bases between the two ends. There are 14 residues in the CDR3. Germline V CDR1 and CDR2: MNHNY, SVGAGI (reference sequence). The CDR3 coding sequence is TGTGCCAGCAGTTACCTACAGGCCAACACTGAAGCTTTCTTT. As protein: CASSYLQANTEAFF.

The table lists this clone with many counts. A much bigger clone sits one base away, suggesting this may be a read error. The chain uses TRBV19 and TRBJ1-5, with 8 bases fitting TRBD1. With V trimmed by 5 bases and J by 5 bases, 8 bases remained unmatched. This CDR3 region has 15 residues. CDR1 and CDR2 (germline): LNHDA, SQIVND (reference sequence). In nucleotides, the CDR3 is TGTGCCAGTAGTGTAAGGACAGGGTCGGATCAGCCCCAGCATTTT. Translating it yields CASSVRTGSDQPQHF.

This clone was observed a few times. V gene TRBV15 combines with J gene TRBJ2-1; D possibly corresponds to TRBD2 (6 bases). V was shortened by 5 bases and J by 5 bases, with 13 bases between the two germline ends. This CDR3 is built from 14 residues. In germline, CDR1 is LNHNV, CDR2 YYDKDF (reference sequence). The CDR3 sequence: CATSETRVNNEQFF. In DNA, the CDR3 is TGTGCCACCAGCGAGACTAGGGTTAACAATGAGCAGTTCTTC.

This clone was found a few times. The V gene is TRBV12-3 or TRBV12-4, the J gene TRBJ2-1; 8 bases fit TRBD2. This CDR3 comprises 13 residues. Unmatched junction bases numbered 6, after V lost 6 bases and J lost 8 bases. CDR3 in DNA: TGTGCCAGCAGCCCCGGGGGGGGGGATGAGCAGTTCTTC. This encodes CASSPGGGDEQFF.

The rearrangement joins TRBV11-2 to TRBJ2-7; TRBD2 is a possible D gene (6 bases). Trimming took off 4 bases at V and 3 bases at J, with 13 bases between the two ends. Per the germline V gene, CDR1 is SGHAT and CDR2 is FQNNGV. The CDR3 has 14 amino acids. CDR3 sequence reads: CASSSGGPLYEQYF. The DNA of the CDR3 is TGTGCCAGCAGCTCCGGGGGACCCCTCTACGAGCAGTACTTC.

The rearrangement links TRBV6-1 to TRBJ1-6; D gene ambiguous. The CDR3 consists of 13 residues. V gave up 0 bases and J gave up 7 bases, with 4 bases separating them. Germline V gene lookup returns CDR1 MNHNS and CDR2 SASEGT. CDR3 amino acids: CASSEAGNSPLHF. Written as DNA, the CDR3 is TGTGCCAGCAGTGAAGCGGGCAATTCACCCCTCCACTTT.

This clone was observed a few times. V is TRBV6-2 or TRBV6-3 and J is TRBJ2-7, with 9 bases matching TRBD2. CDR1 and CDR2 (germline): MNHEY, SVGEGT. The junction had 9 bases not matched to a gene; V was cut back by 0 bases and J by 3 bases. The CDR3 covers 17 residues. CDR3 protein: CASSYSLAGEGNYEQYF. CDR3 nucleotide sequence: TGTGCCAGCAGTTACTCACTAGCGGGTGAGGGGAACTACGAGCAGTACTTC.

This clone was seen at least ten times. The chain joins TRBV7-2 to TRBJ1-5; perhaps TRBD1 as D (5 bases). CDR1 is SGHTA, CDR2 FQGNSA, per germline. V was shortened by 5 bases and J by 3 bases, with 14 bases between the two germline ends. The CDR3 length is 15 residues. CDR3 region: CASSTGTLYNQPQHF. The CDR3 DNA reads TGTGCCAGCAGCACTGGGACCCTCTACAATCAGCCCCAGCATTTT.

In this sample, this clone turned up many times. The rearrangement uses TRBV12-3 or TRBV12-4 and TRBJ1-1; the D gene is possibly TRBD1 (6 bases). Trimming took off 3 bases at V and 3 bases at J, with 14 bases between the two ends. This CDR3 has 15 amino acids. CDR3 DNA sequence: TGTGCCAGCAGTTTGCGGGGGCATGAGGACACTGAAGCTTTCTTT. Amino acid sequence: CASSLRGHEDTEAFF.